This TCR beta chain was profiled in a study of T cells in women clearing cervical HPV infection. TCRdb's table, derived via immunoSEQ multiplex PCR, lists solely in-frame clones and lacks some. This sample's table reports about 16,000 clones. In regard to this clone: The read is 3 residues too short to cover the CDR3 end, so that end is filled in from the germline J gene.

The CDR3 covers 13 residues. V was trimmed by 5 bases and J by 8 bases, leaving 13 bases between them. CDR1 is SGHVS and CDR2 is FNYEAQ in the germline V gene. This rearrangement joins TRBV7-6 to TRBJ2-1, with D maybe TRBD2 (5 bases). The source material was blood buffy coat. The receptor's source is a woman aged 18 to 69 with a cervical HPV16 infection that either progressed to CIN3+ or cleared (not recorded which). The CDR3 sequence: CASSPKLGYEQFF. Partial CDR3 DNA: TGTGCCAGCAGCCCGAAACTAGGGTATGAG.